These T cell receptor beta chains were read from a single sample in a study of T cell clones after liver transplantation. The method was immunoSEQ multiplex PCR; TCRdb's version includes in-frame clones alone and lacks a portion of them. In the table there are around 110,000 clones, 75% to 95% of which are singletons. The source material was CD4+ T cells from blood, sampled 12 months after liver transplant. The receptors stem from a human patient who received a liver transplant. A share of the T cells may be of graft donor origin. CDR3s include the opening cysteine and the closing phenylalanine or tryptophan. Each record gives: D gene, V gene, J gene, clone size, CDR3 length, CDR3 protein, CDR3 DNA. The D gene is left open where the match is weak. Clone size is shown for a subset of rows, as once, few, many or a class of expanded clone.

d_gene: TRBD2; v_gene: TRBV9; j_gene: TRBJ2-2; abundance: .; len: 16; CDR3aa: CASSVGLAGNTGELFF; CDR3nt: TGTGCCAGCAGCGTAGGGCTAGCGGGTAACACCGGGGAGCTGTTTTTT
d_gene: TRBD2; v_gene: TRBV19; j_gene: TRBJ2-1; abundance: .; len: 17; CDR3aa: CASRTSGRANSYNEQFF; CDR3nt: TGTGCCAGTAGGACTAGCGGGAGGGCTAACTCCTACAATGAGCAGTTCTTC
d_gene: TRBD1; v_gene: TRBV6-4; j_gene: TRBJ1-5; abundance: .; len: 16; CDR3aa: CASRGDSQNSNQPQHF; CDR3nt: TGTGCCAGCAGGGGGGACAGCCAAAATAGCAATCAGCCCCAGCATTTT
d_gene: TRBD1; v_gene: TRBV30; j_gene: TRBJ2-7; abundance: .; len: 14; CDR3aa: CAWSGTGAFYEQYF; CDR3nt: TGTGCCTGGAGCGGGACAGGGGCATTCTACGAGCAGTACTTC
d_gene: .; v_gene: TRBV11-2; j_gene: TRBJ1-1; abundance: .; len: 14; CDR3aa: CASSLDLGDNEAFF; CDR3nt: TGTGCCAGCAGCTTAGATCTCGGGGACAACGAAGCTTTCTTT
d_gene: .; v_gene: TRBV6-6; j_gene: TRBJ2-7; abundance: .; len: 12; CDR3aa: CASSHGAYEQYF; CDR3nt: TGTGCCAGCAGCCACGGGGCCTACGAGCAGTACTTC
d_gene: .; v_gene: TRBV4-1; j_gene: TRBJ2-2; abundance: .; len: 18; CDR3aa: CASSQDWGSRSNTGELFF; CDR3nt: TGCGCCAGCAGCCAAGATTGGGGTAGTCGGTCGAACACCGGGGAGCTGTTTTTT
d_gene: TRBD2; v_gene: TRBV9; j_gene: TRBJ2-2; abundance: .; len: 15; CDR3aa: CASRIGTSGTGELFF; CDR3nt: TGTGCCAGCAGAATAGGGACTAGCGGGACCGGGGAGCTGTTTTTT
d_gene: .; v_gene: TRBV5-1; j_gene: TRBJ2-5; abundance: .; len: 15; CDR3aa: CASSTTGYGEETQYF; CDR3nt: TGCGCCAGCAGCACAACAGGGTATGGGGAAGAGACCCAGTACTTC
d_gene: .; v_gene: TRBV5-1; j_gene: TRBJ1-1; abundance: .; len: 12; CDR3aa: CASSKGGAEAFF; CDR3nt: TGCGCCAGCAGTAAAGGAGGGGCAGAAGCTTTCTTT
d_gene: .; v_gene: TRBV7-6; j_gene: TRBJ2-1; abundance: .; len: 14; CDR3aa: CASSFRDPSNEQFF; CDR3nt: TGTGCCAGCAGCTTCCGGGACCCAAGCAATGAGCAGTTCTTC
d_gene: TRBD2; v_gene: TRBV19; j_gene: TRBJ2-3; abundance: once; len: 16; CDR3aa: CASSRTSGRARDTQYF; CDR3nt: TGTGCCAGTAGTCGGACTAGCGGGAGGGCGAGAGATACGCAGTATTTT
d_gene: TRBD2; v_gene: TRBV5-1; j_gene: TRBJ2-3; abundance: .; len: 15; CDR3aa: CASSLSAGGTDTQYF; CDR3nt: TGCGCCAGCAGCTTGTCGGCGGGAGGCACAGATACGCAGTATTTT
d_gene: TRBD2; v_gene: TRBV6-1; j_gene: TRBJ2-1; abundance: .; len: 15; CDR3aa: CASSASGSSNNEQFF; CDR3nt: TGTGCCAGCAGTGCAAGCGGGAGTTCTAACAATGAGCAGTTCTTC
d_gene: .; v_gene: TRBV19; j_gene: TRBJ2-1; abundance: .; len: 12; CDR3aa: CASSLPQNEQFF; CDR3nt: TGTGCCAGTAGTTTACCACAGAATGAGCAGTTCTTC
d_gene: .; v_gene: TRBV11-2; j_gene: TRBJ2-3; abundance: .; len: 13; CDR3aa: CASSFEGADTQYF; CDR3nt: TGTGCCAGCAGCTTTGAAGGGGCAGATACGCAGTATTTT
d_gene: TRBD2; v_gene: TRBV2; j_gene: TRBJ2-3; abundance: .; len: 17; CDR3aa: CARRTSTGALSTDTQYF; CDR3nt: TGTGCCAGACGGACTAGCACCGGTGCGCTTAGCACAGATACGCAGTATTTT
d_gene: .; v_gene: TRBV5-1; j_gene: TRBJ2-3; abundance: once; len: 15; CDR3aa: CASSLGGLITDTQYF; CDR3nt: TGCGCCAGCAGCTTGGGCGGACTGATCACAGATACGCAGTATTTT
d_gene: .; v_gene: TRBV2; j_gene: TRBJ2-5; abundance: .; len: 16; CDR3aa: CASSEIGSAGGETQYF; CDR3nt: TGTGCCAGCAGTGAAATTGGGTCGGCCGGAGGAGAGACCCAGTACTTC
d_gene: TRBD2; v_gene: TRBV28; j_gene: TRBJ2-7; abundance: .; len: 20; CDR3aa: CASLTSPGQNSGSASYEQYF; CDR3nt: TGTGCCAGCTTGACCTCGCCGGGACAGAATAGCGGGAGTGCCTCCTACGAGCAGTACTTC
d_gene: TRBD2; v_gene: TRBV6-5; j_gene: TRBJ2-7; abundance: once; len: 15; CDR3aa: CASRRTVAGGYEQYF; CDR3nt: TGTGCCAGCAGACGCACTGTAGCGGGAGGCTACGAGCAGTACTTC
d_gene: TRBD1; v_gene: TRBV30; j_gene: TRBJ1-1; abundance: few; len: 12; CDR3aa: CAWSTGGTEAFF; CDR3nt: TGTGCCTGGAGCACAGGGGGCACTGAAGCTTTCTTT
d_gene: .; v_gene: TRBV19; j_gene: TRBJ2-7; abundance: .; len: 12; CDR3aa: CASSTKNDEQYF; CDR3nt: TGTGCCAGTAGTACCAAGAACGACGAGCAGTACTTC
d_gene: .; v_gene: TRBV19; j_gene: TRBJ2-5; abundance: .; len: 16; CDR3aa: CASSHPTGDTRDTQYF; CDR3nt: TGTGCCAGTAGTCACCCGACAGGCGATACAAGAGATACCCAGTACTTC
d_gene: .; v_gene: TRBV4-1; j_gene: TRBJ2-1; abundance: .; len: 15; CDR3aa: CASSPGQGVQDEQFF; CDR3nt: TGCGCCAGCAGTCCCGGGCAGGGCGTACAGGATGAGCAGTTCTTC
d_gene: .; v_gene: TRBV2; j_gene: TRBJ2-7; abundance: .; len: 11; CDR3aa: CASSEYREQYF; CDR3nt: TGTGCCAGCAGTGAATATCGGGAGCAGTACTTC
d_gene: .; v_gene: TRBV5-1; j_gene: TRBJ2-5; abundance: .; len: 13; CDR3aa: CASSLGRVETQYF; CDR3nt: TGCGCCAGCAGCTTGGGAAGGGTTGAGACCCAGTACTTC
d_gene: .; v_gene: TRBV27; j_gene: TRBJ2-3; abundance: .; len: 16; CDR3aa: CASSLSAHPDKDTQYF; CDR3nt: TGTGCCAGCAGTTTATCGGCGCACCCGGACAAAGATACGCAGTATTTT
d_gene: TRBD1; v_gene: TRBV18; j_gene: TRBJ2-3; abundance: once; len: 14; CDR3aa: CASSKDRVTDTQYF; CDR3nt: TGTGCCAGCTCAAAGGACAGGGTCACAGATACGCAGTATTTT
d_gene: .; v_gene: TRBV11-1; j_gene: TRBJ2-7; abundance: .; len: 16; CDR3aa: CASSLEAGLAECEQYF; CDR3nt: TGTGCCAGCAGCTTAGAGGCCGGACTGGCCGAGTGCGAGCAGTACTTC
d_gene: TRBD2; v_gene: TRBV14; j_gene: TRBJ2-1; abundance: .; len: 16; CDR3aa: CASSRPGTSGNGEQFF; CDR3nt: TGTGCCAGCAGCCGCCCCGGGACTAGCGGGAATGGTGAGCAGTTCTTC
d_gene: .; v_gene: TRBV11-2; j_gene: TRBJ2-6; abundance: once; len: 15; CDR3aa: CASRRSLTGANVLTF; CDR3nt: TGTGCCAGCCGTCGAAGTCTCACTGGGGCCAACGTCCTGACTTTC
d_gene: .; v_gene: TRBV19; j_gene: TRBJ1-2; abundance: .; len: 14; CDR3aa: CASRRGAVYEGYTF; CDR3nt: TGTGCCAGTAGAAGAGGGGCGGTATATGAGGGCTACACCTTC
d_gene: .; v_gene: TRBV28; j_gene: TRBJ2-7; abundance: .; len: 10; CDR3aa: CASSGTKQYF; CDR3nt: TGTGCCAGCAGTGGGACAAAGCAGTACTTC
d_gene: TRBD1; v_gene: TRBV4-1; j_gene: TRBJ2-6; abundance: .; len: 18; CDR3aa: CASSQKGQGASGANVLTF; CDR3nt: TGCGCCAGCAGCCAAAAAGGACAGGGGGCTTCTGGGGCCAACGTCCTGACTTTC
d_gene: .; v_gene: TRBV28; j_gene: TRBJ2-7; abundance: .; len: 15; CDR3aa: CASSPLGGSTYEQYF; CDR3nt: TGTGCCAGCAGTCCTCTGGGGGGATCCACCTACGAGCAGTACTTC
d_gene: TRBD1; v_gene: TRBV19; j_gene: TRBJ1-1; abundance: .; len: 14; CDR3aa: CASTRDRENTEAFF; CDR3nt: TGTGCCAGTACCAGGGACAGGGAGAACACTGAAGCTTTCTTT
d_gene: TRBD1; v_gene: TRBV7-6; j_gene: TRBJ2-2; abundance: .; len: 18; CDR3aa: CASSVSGQGPANTGELFF; CDR3nt: TGTGCCAGCAGCGTATCGGGACAGGGACCGGCGAACACCGGGGAGCTGTTTTTT
d_gene: TRBD2; v_gene: TRBV27; j_gene: TRBJ2-3; abundance: .; len: 17; CDR3aa: CASSITSGRTSTDTQYF; CDR3nt: TGTGCCAGCAGTATTACTAGCGGGAGGACTAGCACAGATACGCAGTATTTT
d_gene: .; v_gene: TRBV6-6; j_gene: TRBJ2-6; abundance: .; len: 14; CDR3aa: CASSQMTGANVLTF; CDR3nt: TGTGCCAGCAGCCAAATGACTGGGGCCAACGTCCTGACTTTC
d_gene: .; v_gene: TRBV6-5; j_gene: TRBJ2-2; abundance: once; len: 14; CDR3aa: CASSSGTPTGELFF; CDR3nt: TGTGCCAGTTCCTCCGGGACACCCACCGGGGAGCTGTTTTTT
d_gene: TRBD1; v_gene: TRBV7-9; j_gene: TRBJ2-5; abundance: .; len: 16; CDR3aa: CASSLRPGGGQETQYF; CDR3nt: TGTGCCAGCAGCTTAAGGCCAGGGGGCGGGCAAGAGACCCAGTACTTC